The 26 T cell receptor beta chains below all came from one sample that was sequenced in a study of T cells in Graves' hyperthyroidism and ophthalmopathy. What was amplified from RNA transcripts were TCR beta CDR3 regions. First-round RT-PCR with HTBI primers amplified the TCR CDR3 region. From the multiplex PCR reads, TCRdb called clonotypes with MiXCR, one entry per CDR3 protein. The sample contains roughly 200,000 distinct CDR3 sequences, around 18% of which appear only once. The sequencing input was blood. The source is a man aged 40-49 years with Graves' hyperthyroidism.

This clonotype has a handful of counts. The V and J genes are TRBV30 and TRBJ1-4; 8 positions agree with TRBD1. This CDR3 comprises 12 residues. The V gene end was trimmed by 8 bases and the J gene end by 6 bases; junction bases not matched to a gene: 5. Germline V gives CDR1 GTSNPN, CDR2 SVGIG (reference sequence). The CDR3 sequence is CAAGQGDEKLFF. As DNA, the CDR3 is TGTGCCGCCGGACAGGGAGATGAAAAACTGTTTTTT. The variable domain in full, completed from reference TRBV30 and TRBJ1-4, reads SQTIHQWPATLVQPVGSPLSLECTVEGTSNPNLYWYRQAAGRGLQLLFYSVGIGQISSEVPQNLSASRPQDRQFILSSKKLLLSDSGFYLCAAGQGDEKLFFGSGTQLSVL.

The chain carries TRBV6-2 or TRBV6-3 and TRBJ1-2; D gene ambiguous. Germline lookup yields CDR1 MNHEY and CDR2 SVGEGT. The ends were cut back, 7 bases at V and 7 bases at J, with 16 bases in the middle. There are 13 residues in the CDR3. The CDR3 nucleotides read TGTGCCAGCAACCCTGGAACTGACCCTGGCTACACCTTC. Translation gives CASNPGTDPGYTF.

This clonotype was counted a few times. The chain carries TRBV20-1 and TRBJ1-4, with 8 bases identical to TRBD1. The germline V gene has CDR1 DFQATT and CDR2 SNEGSKA (reference sequence). The CDR3 runs to 15 residues. With 0 bases clipped from V and 7 bases from J, the junction kept 7 bases outside the gene matches. The CDR3 loop reads CSARDGGTGTEKLFF. Written as DNA, the CDR3 is TGCAGTGCTAGAGATGGAGGGACAGGAACTGAAAAACTGTTTTTT.

This clonotype was seen ten or more times. In nucleotides, the CDR3 is TGTGCCAGCAGTTACGACAGGGGGCGGCGCGAGCAGTACTTC. Residues: CASSYDRGRREQYF. The rearrangement uses TRBV6-5 and TRBJ2-7; 10 bases map to TRBD1. In germline, CDR1 is MNHEY, CDR2 SVGAGI. The V gene end was trimmed by 2 bases and the J gene end by 6 bases; junction bases not matched to a gene: 4. CDR3 length equals 14 residues.

This clonotype came up many times. V usage is TRBV5-1 and J usage is TRBJ2-7; 7 nucleotides align to TRBD1. This CDR3 region has 16 residues. CDR1 and CDR2 (germline): SGHRS, YFSETQ. V shed 4 bases and J 3 bases; nucleotides not matched to a gene: 13. The CDR3 DNA follows: TGCGCCAGCAGCCCCCAAACGGACAGGCCCTTCTACGAGCAGTACTTC. Amino acids: CASSPQTDRPFYEQYF.

This clonotype has a count of ten or more. V gene TRBV7-2 combines with J gene TRBJ2-3; 10 nucleotides align to TRBD2. Per germline, CDR1 SGHTA and CDR2 FQGNSA. The CDR3 has 16 amino acids. The V gene end was trimmed by 4 bases and the J gene end by 10 bases; junction bases not matched to a gene: 14. For the CDR3, the DNA is TGTGCCAGCAGCTCTCTCCAGAGCGGGGGGGTGAGGGCGCAGTATTTT. This gives the protein CASSSLQSGGVRAQYF.

The sample holds many counts of this clonotype. V is TRBV20-1 and J is TRBJ2-7; 8 nucleotides align to TRBD1. The CDR3 totals 16 residues. CDR1 is DFQATT and CDR2 is SNEGSKA in the germline V gene (reference sequence). J lost 3 bases, V lost 3 bases, and 13 bases had no gene match. The CDR3 spells CSARAWVTGALYEQYF. CDR3 in DNA: TGCAGTGCTAGGGCCTGGGTGACAGGGGCTCTCTACGAGCAGTACTTC.

This clonotype was recorded at least ten times. The J gene is TRBJ1-1, the V gene TRBV10-3; unclear D gene. The CDR3 runs 13 residues. Germline V gene data show CDR1 as ENHRY and CDR2 as SYGVKD. With 4 bases removed from V and 0 bases from J, the gap between germline ends came to 6 bases. The CDR3 sequence is CAISGALNTEAFF. The CDR3 DNA reads TGTGCCATCAGTGGGGCCTTGAACACTGAAGCTTTCTTT.

In its sample, this clonotype was seen many times. The chain carries TRBV30 and TRBJ2-7, with a weak D call TRBD2 (6 bases). Germline V gene data show CDR1 as GTSNPN and CDR2 as SVGIG (reference sequence). The CDR3 covers 12 residues. V was shortened by 8 bases and J by 0 bases, with 11 bases between the two germline ends. As DNA, the CDR3 is TGTGCCGGACGGGGGAGCTCCTACGAGCAGTACTTC. Amino acids: CAGRGSSYEQYF.

Only a few counts were recorded for this clonotype. The chain combines TRBV5-1 with TRBJ2-2; D gene ambiguous. Germline lookup yields CDR1 SGHRS and CDR2 YFSETQ. The CDR3 totals 15 residues. Trimming pared 4 bases from V and 6 bases from J, leaving 16 bases between. The DNA of the CDR3 is TGCGCCAGCAGCCTATCCTACAAGGCGGCCGGGGAGCTGTTTTTT. Amino acids: CASSLSYKAAGELFF. The entire variable domain, with the rest obtained from reference TRBV5-1 and TRBJ2-2, is as follows: KAGVTQTPRYLIKTRGQQVTLSCSPISGHRSVSWYQQTPGQGLQFLFEYFSETQRNKGNFPGRFSGRQFSNSRSEMNVSTLELGDSALYLCASSLSYKAAGELFFGEGSRLTVL.

CDR3 bases: TGTGCCAGCAGTTTCGTACAGGGGTGGACCGGGGAGCTGTTTTTT. Its protein product is CASSFVQGWTGELFF. V and J are TRBV6-5 and TRBJ2-2; TRBD1 agrees at 7 bases. Losses at the gene ends were 4 bases for V and 5 bases for J; bases not matched to a gene: 7. The germline CDR1 and CDR2 sequences are MNHEY and SVGAGI. The CDR3 extends over 15 amino acids.

This clonotype was observed at least ten times. The V call is TRBV20-1, the J call TRBJ1-2; D uncertain. Germline-derived CDR1 and CDR2 are DFQATT and SNEGSKA (reference sequence). V dropped 1 base and J dropped 3 bases, with 12 bases sitting between them. The CDR3 is 14 residues long. CDR3 sequence: CSARAGRLDYGYTF. The CDR3 DNA is TGCAGTGCTAGAGCGGGGAGGCTGGACTATGGCTACACCTTC.

This clonotype came up a few times. The rearrangement joins TRBV6-2 or TRBV6-3 to TRBJ2-2, with D tentatively TRBD2 (6 bases). The CDR3 totals 14 residues. Germline V gene data show CDR1 as MNHEY and CDR2 as SVGEGT. The germline V and J ends were trimmed by 2 bases and 9 bases, with 13 bases remaining between them. The CDR3 protein is CASSYGVGGRELFF. Written as DNA, the CDR3 is TGTGCCAGCAGTTACGGGGTCGGGGGACGGGAGCTGTTTTTT.

The chain joins TRBV30 to TRBJ1-1; D not certain. The CDR3 length is 12 residues. CDR1 is GTSNPN, CDR2 SVGIG, per germline (reference sequence). With 0 bases removed from V and 1 base from J, the gap between germline ends came to 3 bases. The CDR3 DNA reads as TGTGCCTGGAGTGTACGGAACACTGAAGCTTTCTTT. As protein: CAWSVRNTEAFF.

This clonotype was seen repeatedly, ten times or more. The V and J genes are TRBV28 and TRBJ1-1; 7 bases align to TRBD1. After removal of 6 bases from V and 1 base from J, the junction contained 8 bases not matched to a gene. The CDR3 consists of 15 residues. Germline CDR1 reads MDHEN; CDR2 reads SYDVKM. The CDR3 region is CASRGYWTGNTEAFF. The CDR3, as DNA: TGTGCCAGCAGGGGATACTGGACAGGGAACACTGAAGCTTTCTTT.

This clonotype has at least ten counts. CDR3 in amino acids: CSARDWSVSNTGELFF. CDR3 nucleotide sequence: TGCAGTGCTAGAGATTGGAGTGTGAGTAACACCGGGGAGCTGTTTTTT. The chain is built from TRBV20-1 and TRBJ2-2; unclear D gene. The CDR3 is made up of 16 amino acids. Germline values: CDR1 DFQATT, CDR2 SNEGSKA (reference sequence). Trimming removed 0 bases from V and 2 bases from J, with 13 bases in between.

This clonotype has only a few counts. The rearrangement joins TRBV2 to TRBJ1-4; 11 bases are a match to TRBD1. Losses at the gene ends were 8 bases for V and 6 bases for J; bases not matched to a gene: 5. Germline V lookup: CDR1 SNHLY, CDR2 FYNNEI. The CDR3 sequence is 14 residues long. CDR3 DNA: TGTGCCAGCTCCGGGACAGGGGGGTATGAAAAACTGTTTTTT. This encodes CASSGTGGYEKLFF.

This clonotype was recorded at least ten times. The chain links TRBV7-2 to TRBJ2-1; D is unresolved. V was pared by 5 bases and J by 8 bases, with 16 bases between. CDR1 and CDR2 (germline): SGHTA, FQGNSA. The CDR3 has 14 residues. The CDR3 region has the DNA TGTGCCAGCAGCCCTGGCTCCGCTAGGGATGAGCAGTTCTTC. Translating it yields CASSPGSARDEQFF.

This clonotype was seen more than once but under ten times. This may stem from a read error, because a much larger clone lies one nucleotide away. V is TRBV20-1 and J is TRBJ2-5; 7 bases map to TRBD2. The CDR3 extends over 15 amino acids. Germline CDR1 and CDR2: DFQATT and SNEGSKA (reference sequence). The CDR3 reads CGAQRLGLREETQYF. In DNA form, the CDR3 reads TGCGGTGCTCAACGCCTGGGACTACGGGAGGAGACCCAGTACTTC.

This clonotype was observed many times. The chain recombines TRBV28 with TRBJ1-6; D is possibly TRBD1 (6 bases). CDR3 length equals 14 residues. Per the germline V gene, CDR1 is MDHEN and CDR2 is SYDVKM. V was trimmed by 5 bases and J by 14 bases, leaving 19 bases between them. CDR3 region: CASSIRQAPGSLHF. The CDR3 region has the DNA TGTGCCAGCAGTATCCGACAGGCTCCGGGGTCCCTCCACTTT.

This clonotype has at least ten counts. This rearrangement joins TRBV28 to TRBJ2-7, with 7 bases lining up with TRBD2. The CDR3 has 14 residues. Looked up from germline, CDR1 is MDHEN and CDR2 is SYDVKM. V shed 6 bases and J 2 bases; nucleotides not matched to a gene: 7. The CDR3 region is CASRPSRGTYEQYF. CDR3 coding DNA: TGTGCCAGCAGGCCCTCGCGGGGGACCTACGAGCAGTACTTC.

This clonotype was counted at least ten times. The chain has TRBV19 and TRBJ2-7, with TRBD2 matching over 13 bases. V lost 5 bases, J lost 3 bases, and 4 bases stayed unmatched. Germline V gene lookup returns CDR1 LNHDA and CDR2 SQIVND (reference sequence). The CDR3 spans 15 residues. The CDR3 region has the DNA TGTGCCAGTAGTGCAGGACTAGCGGGGGACTACGAGCAGTACTTC. This translates into CASSAGLAGDYEQYF.

The J gene is TRBJ1-6, the V gene TRBV6-1, with a tentative D call TRBD1 (6 bases). The germline gives CDR1 MNHNS, CDR2 SASEGT. V shed 5 bases and J shed 14 bases, with 19 bases lying between them. The CDR3 length is 14 residues. The CDR3 DNA is TGTGCCAGCAGTCAAGGGGGTTCTTACGGTTCCCTCCACTTT. This encodes CASSQGGSYGSLHF.

This clonotype came up many times. The chain employs TRBV3-1 and TRBJ2-2; 7 positions match TRBD2. The CDR3 runs to 16 residues. The germline CDR1 and CDR2 sequences are LGHDT and YNNKEL (reference sequence). J lost 3 bases, V lost 3 bases, and 7 bases had no gene match. The DNA of the CDR3 is TGTGCCAGCAGCCAGGGGGGAGGGAGAGACACCGGGGAGCTGTTTTTT. Protein sequence: CASSQGGGRDTGELFF.

This clonotype was seen many times. The gene calls are TRBV5-1 and TRBJ1-1; D gene unclear. The CDR3 loop spans 12 amino acids. Germline-derived CDR1 and CDR2 are SGHRS and YFSETQ. V was trimmed by 4 bases and J by 3 bases, leaving 7 bases between them. CDR3 nucleotide sequence: TGCGCCAGCAGCCCCAGAGACACTGAAGCTTTCTTT. Translation gives CASSPRDTEAFF. Using reference TRBV5-1 and TRBJ1-1 for the parts outside the CDR3, the full variable domain is KAGVTQTPRYLIKTRGQQVTLSCSPISGHRSVSWYQQTPGQGLQFLFEYFSETQRNKGNFPGRFSGRQFSNSRSEMNVSTLELGDSALYLCASSPRDTEAFFGQGTRLTVV.

V is TRBV6-1 and J is TRBJ2-6; D is possibly TRBD1 (6 bases). The V end was cut by 7 bases, the J end by 0 bases, with 10 bases between. This CDR3 has 15 residues. Germline CDR1 and CDR2: MNHNS and SASEGT. The CDR3 spells CASTLGASGANVLTF. For the CDR3, the DNA is TGTGCCAGCACTCTGGGGGCCTCTGGGGCCAACGTCCTGACTTTC.